The entry below gives a single T cell receptor (beta chain) sequence along with its context. These data are taken from a study of blood T cell repertoires in COVID-19. On the study more broadly: Collection of acute and convalescent COVID-19 samples took place in the United States, Italy and Spain. Sample material is recorded as cDNA or gDNA derived from T cells, B-cell-depleted T cells, or PBMCs.

Measured with immunoSEQ multiplex PCR; TCRdb has only the in-frame clones, and not every one. The table lists 190,000 or so clones, about three quarters of them singletons. V gave up 4 bases and J gave up 3 bases; unmatched junction bases: 10. Germline CDR1 and CDR2: SGDLS and YYNGEE. This CDR3 region has 16 residues. The chain carries TRBV9 and TRBJ1-3, with 7 bases that match TRBD1. Sequencing input: peripheral blood. The TCR comes from a woman at least 80 years old with active or convalescent COVID-19. The CDR3 sequence is CASSQVQGVGGNTIYF. The DNA for the CDR3 is TGTGCCAGCAGCCAAGTTCAGGGGGTTGGTGGAAACACCATATATTTT.